A single sample is the source of the 30 T cell receptor beta chains below, sequenced in a study of early T cells in non-severe SARS-CoV-2 infection. TCRdb re-derived calls from the 5' RACE reads in MiXCR, one entry per CDR3 protein. The sample shows tens of thousands of distinct CDR3 sequences, 9.5% to 15% of them seen only once. Material for sequencing was whole blood. The receptor set was obtained from an adult who was a healthcare worker with PCR-confirmed SARS-CoV-2 infection or an uninfected control (not recorded which).

The chain employs TRBV29-1 and TRBJ2-1; D gene ambiguous. With 5 bases removed from V and 8 bases from J, the gap between germline ends came to 10 bases. Germline lookup yields CDR1 SQVTM and CDR2 ANQGSEA. This CDR3 is 11 amino acids long. The CDR3 DNA is TGCAGCGTTTCTAGGGTCGATGAGCAGTTCTTC. The encoded protein is CSVSRVDEQFF.

In this sample, this clonotype turned up a few times. This chain links TRBV28 with TRBJ1-2; 7 bases line up with TRBD1. Trimming took 6 bases from V and 7 from J; bases not matched to a gene: 11. The CDR3 loop spans 14 amino acids. Germline lookup yields CDR1 MDHEN and CDR2 SYDVKM. The CDR3 sequence: CASSRNRDSSGYTF. The DNA of the CDR3 is TGTGCCAGCAGCCGTAACCGGGACAGCTCTGGCTACACCTTC.

This clonotype showed up just once. This clone may be a read error of a much larger clone one base away. The genes are TRBV10-2 and TRBJ2-3; D could derive from TRBD1 or TRBD2 (6 bases each). The CDR3 has 16 residues. The V end lost 4 bases, the J end lost 4 bases, and 18 bases lay between the germline ends. Germline CDR1 and CDR2: WSHSY and SAAADI. CDR3 in amino acids: CASSVGAVGGSDTQYF. The CDR3 nucleotides are TGCGCCAGCAGTGTGGGCGCAGTAGGGGGGTCAGATACGCAGTATTTT.

The chain recombines TRBV6-2 or TRBV6-3 with TRBJ1-2; D is uncertain. The CDR3 is 13 amino acids. CDR1 is MNHEY, CDR2 SVGEGT, per germline. V lost 5 bases and J 2 bases, leaving 9 bases between the germline ends. CDR3 protein: CASSPDVNYGYTF. In DNA, the CDR3 is TGTGCCAGCAGTCCGGACGTAAACTATGGCTACACCTTC.

There are a few counts of this clonotype. In DNA form, the CDR3 reads TGTGCCAGCAGCTCTCGAACTAGCGGAACAGATACGCAGTATTTT. Protein product: CASSSRTSGTDTQYF. The J gene is TRBJ2-3, the V gene TRBV5-4, with 8 positions matching TRBD2. V gave up 3 bases and J gave up 3 bases; unmatched junction bases: 6. The CDR3 is made up of 15 amino acids. CDR1 and CDR2 from the germline V gene are SGHNT and YYREEE (reference sequence).

This clonotype was detected ten times or more. J is TRBJ2-7 and V is TRBV10-3, with D possibly being TRBD1 (8 bases). The CDR3 has 17 amino acids. Trimming cost V 3 bases and J 4 bases, with 22 bases left between them. The germline V gene has CDR1 ENHRY and CDR2 SYGVKD. DNA of the CDR3: TGTGCCATCAGTGACTCCATATTGGACAGGGAGGGGTACGAGCAGTACTTC. Translated, it gives CAISDSILDREGYEQYF.

The chain couples TRBV30 to TRBJ2-3; 9 positions agree with TRBD2. The germline V gene has CDR1 GTSNPN and CDR2 SVGIG (reference sequence). The CDR3 is 14 residues long. J gave up 7 bases and V 0 bases, and 5 bases lay outside the gene matches. The chain's CDR3 is CAWSVGLASHTQYF. The CDR3 DNA sequence: TGTGCCTGGAGTGTCGGACTAGCGTCCCATACGCAGTATTTT.

As for this clonotype: This sequence may be a read error, since a much larger clone differs from it by one base. V is TRBV7-9 and J is TRBJ2-7, with a weak D call TRBD1 (5 bases). This CDR3 spans 15 amino acids. Germline loops: CDR1 SEHNR, CDR2 FQNEAQ (reference sequence). CDR3 nucleotide sequence: TGTGCCAGCAACTTAGACGGCAGGGCCACCTACGAGCAGTACTTC. It specifies CASNLDGRATYEQYF.

This clonotype came up many times. The rearrangement joins TRBV5-6 to TRBJ2-3; D is undetermined. Germline values: CDR1 SGHDT, CDR2 YYEEEE. The CDR3 is 15 residues long. V lost 4 bases and J 0 bases, leaving 12 bases between the germline ends. This CDR3 reads CASSPMSLSTDTQYF. In nucleotides, the CDR3 is TGTGCCAGCAGCCCGATGAGCCTCAGCACAGATACGCAGTATTTT.

This clonotype was recorded at least ten times. V is TRBV10-3 and J is TRBJ2-4; 7 nucleotides align to TRBD1. Per the germline V gene, CDR1 is ENHRY and CDR2 is SYGVKD. The CDR3 is 15 residues long. V dropped 0 bases and J dropped 5; count of bases not matched to a gene: 4. The CDR3 region has the DNA TGTGCCATCAGTGAGTCACAGGGGTTGGAAAACATTCAGTACTTC. It yields the protein CAISESQGLENIQYF.

This clonotype has a handful of counts. This chain connects TRBV7-2 to TRBJ1-4; a possible D gene is TRBD1 (5 bases). Germline CDR1 and CDR2: SGHTA and FQGNSA. The CDR3 covers 13 residues. Trimming pared 6 bases from V and 7 bases from J, leaving 12 bases between. The CDR3 loop is CASSPSGGEKLFF. CDR3 DNA: TGTGCCAGCAGTCCAAGCGGGGGTGAAAAACTGTTTTTT.

This clonotype was observed at least ten times. V gene TRBV5-5 combines with J gene TRBJ1-1; D is unclear. The germline CDR1 and CDR2 sequences are SGHKS and YYEKEE (reference sequence). V lost 0 bases, J lost 0 bases, and 9 bases lay in between. The length of the CDR3 is 15 residues. The CDR3 DNA reads TGTGCCAGCAGCTTGGGCGGCAACATGAACACTGAAGCTTTCTTT. Protein: CASSLGGNMNTEAFF.

The chain employs TRBV10-3 and TRBJ1-5, with unresolved D. There are 14 residues in the CDR3. Trimming shortened V by 2 bases and J by 1 base, and 6 bases separated the two germline ends. Germline loops: CDR1 ENHRY, CDR2 SYGVKD. CDR3: CAISEQQSNQPQHF. The CDR3 DNA reads TGTGCCATCAGTGAGCAACAGAGCAATCAGCCCCAGCATTTT.

This sequence joins TRBV7-2 and TRBJ2-7, with 9 bases that match TRBD1. The V gene's germline CDR1 is SGHTA and CDR2 FQGNSA. Trimming at V came to 2 bases and at J to 5 bases, leaving 4 bases not matched to a gene. The CDR3 contains 14 residues. The CDR3, as DNA: TGTGCCAGCAGCTTATCCGGGACAGGGAACGAGCAGTACTTC. Amino acids: CASSLSGTGNEQYF.

A word on this clonotype: A read error may be the cause here, since a much bigger clone is one base away. The V call is TRBV20-1, the J call TRBJ2-7, with TRBD2 identical over 8 bases. J was trimmed by 4 bases and V by 0 bases; bases with no gene match: 11. There are 16 residues in the CDR3. Germline CDR1 and CDR2: DFQATT and SNEGSKA (reference sequence). The CDR3 sequence: CSARDPTQRGWYEQYF. The CDR3 DNA reads as TGCAGTGCTAGAGATCCTACCCAGCGGGGGTGGTACGAGCAGTACTTC.

This clonotype was found many times. The gene calls are TRBV11-2 and TRBJ2-1, with 8 bases that match TRBD2. From germline, CDR1 is SGHAT and CDR2 FQNNGV. The trim removed 4 bases at V and 15 bases at J, leaving 5 bases unmatched. CDR3 size: 11 residues. The CDR3 DNA is TGTGCCAGCAGCTCGCGGGAGGAGGGGTTCTTC. Amino acid sequence: CASSSREEGFF.

The chain employs TRBV2 and TRBJ2-1; TRBD2 agrees at 10 bases. After removal of 3 bases from V and 8 bases from J, the junction contained 7 bases not matched to a gene. This CDR3 has 15 amino acids. Germline CDR1 is SNHLY and CDR2 is FYNNEI. The CDR3: CASSEASGGADEQFF. CDR3 DNA sequence: TGTGCCAGCAGTGAGGCCAGCGGGGGGGCGGATGAGCAGTTCTTC.

There are many counts of this clonotype. The chain uses TRBV7-9 and TRBJ2-3; 8 positions agree with TRBD2. The V gene's germline CDR1 is SEHNR and CDR2 FQNEAQ (reference sequence). The CDR3 is 15 residues long. V lost 4 bases and J lost 1; bases outside the gene matches: 4. The DNA for the CDR3 is TGTGCCAGCAGCTCTATAGCGGGACGCACAGATACGCAGTATTTT. This translates into CASSSIAGRTDTQYF.

This clonotype was seen more than once but under ten times. V and J are TRBV6-1 and TRBJ2-5; D possibly corresponds to TRBD2 (7 bases). The V and J ends lost 6 bases and 0 bases respectively, with 11 bases between them. The CDR3 spans 14 residues. Germline loops: CDR1 MNHNS, CDR2 SASEGT. The chain's CDR3 is CASSGGGNQETQYF. In DNA form, the CDR3 reads TGTGCCAGCAGCGGCGGGGGCAACCAAGAGACCCAGTACTTC.

The rearrangement uses TRBV11-2 and TRBJ2-7; D ambiguous. The CDR3 runs to 18 residues. The V and J ends lost 3 bases and 2 bases respectively, with 23 bases between them. The germline CDR1 and CDR2 sequences are SGHAT and FQNNGV. CDR3 protein: CASSLWLNRAADPYEQYF. DNA for the CDR3: TGTGCCAGCAGCTTGTGGTTGAATCGGGCAGCAGATCCCTACGAGCAGTACTTC.

This clonotype was seen at least ten times. The V gene is TRBV12-3 or TRBV12-4, the J gene TRBJ2-1; 10 positions match TRBD2. After removal of 7 bases from V and 4 bases from J, the junction contained 7 bases not matched to a gene. The CDR3 runs to 15 residues. The DNA of the CDR3 is TGTGCCAGCACCTGGGGGACTAGCGTGTACAATGAGCAGTTCTTC. This gives the protein CASTWGTSVYNEQFF.

The chain has TRBV29-1 and TRBJ2-1; D gene unclear. The germline V gene encodes CDR1 SQVTM and CDR2 ANQGSEA. V was pared by 4 bases and J by 9 bases, with 7 bases between. This CDR3 has 10 amino acids. CDR3 in amino acids: CSVGGFEQFF. The CDR3 region has the DNA TGCAGCGTTGGTGGGTTTGAGCAGTTCTTC.

The V call is TRBV20-1, the J call TRBJ1-2; unclear D gene. CDR1 is DFQATT, CDR2 SNEGSKA, per germline (reference sequence). CDR3 length: 12 residues. V lost 5 bases and J lost 4, with 11 bases in between. The CDR3 is CSAWNQAYGYTF. The CDR3 DNA is TGCAGTGCTTGGAACCAGGCCTATGGCTACACCTTC.

Only a few counts were recorded for this clonotype. CDR3 in amino acids: CASSPGTLNSPLHF. DNA of the CDR3: TGTGCCAGCAGTCCCGGGACACTTAATTCACCCCTCCACTTT. This rearrangement joins TRBV6-6 to TRBJ1-6, with D tentatively TRBD1 (6 bases). The CDR3 loop spans 14 amino acids. The germline gives CDR1 MNHNY, CDR2 SVGAGI (reference sequence). Trimming took off 5 bases at V and 6 bases at J, with 11 bases between the two ends.

About this clonotype itself: A much larger clone lies a single base off, so this may be a read error. The chain has TRBV19 and TRBJ2-7; D uncertain. Trimming cost V 1 base and J 2 bases, with 12 bases left between them. CDR3 length: 15 amino acids. CDR1 and CDR2 (germline): LNHDA, SQIVND (reference sequence). CDR3: CASSIGTEPPYEQYF. In DNA, the CDR3 is TGTGCCAGTAGTATAGGAACAGAGCCACCCTACGAGCAGTACTTC.

A few counts support this clonotype. The rearrangement joins TRBV6-4 to TRBJ2-2; the D call may be TRBD1 or TRBD2 (5 bases each). Germline loops: CDR1 MRHNA, CDR2 SNTAGT. The V gene lost 7 bases and the J gene lost 7 bases, with 22 bases spanning the gap. CDR3 length equals 16 residues. The CDR3 is CASTSRTPETHGELFF. CDR3 DNA sequence: TGTGCCAGCACTAGCCGGACACCAGAAACGCACGGGGAGCTGTTTTTT.

This clonotype was detected only a few times. V gene TRBV12-3 or TRBV12-4 combines with J gene TRBJ2-3; 10 bases are a match to TRBD2. This CDR3 is 14 amino acids long. Trimming at V came to 7 bases and at J to 1 base, leaving 2 bases not matched to a gene. CDR3 amino acids: CASISGGGTDTQYF. CDR3 sequence (DNA): TGTGCCAGCATCAGCGGGGGGGGCACAGATACGCAGTATTTT.

This clonotype was picked up many times. The chain employs TRBV21-1 and TRBJ2-7; the table's D call, TRBD2, has no DNA check behind it. TRBV21-1 is assigned pseudogene status. The CDR3 length is 14 residues. CDR3 DNA: TGTGCCAGCAGCAAAAACAGTCCCTCCTACGAGCAGTACTTC. As protein: CASSKNSPSYEQYF.

The table lists this clonotype with many counts. V usage is TRBV12-3 or TRBV12-4 and J usage is TRBJ2-1; 8 bases match TRBD2. This CDR3 has 13 amino acids. Trimming at V came to 6 bases and at J to 6 bases, leaving 4 bases not matched to a gene. In nucleotides, the CDR3 is TGTGCCAGCAGACCTGGGACTAGCAATGAGCAGTTCTTC. This codes for CASRPGTSNEQFF.

This clonotype was seen at least ten times. The chain uses TRBV28 and TRBJ2-3, with 14 nucleotides matching TRBD2. Trimming removed 1 base from V and 5 bases from J; junction bases left unmatched: 5. This CDR3 comprises 17 residues. The germline CDR1 and CDR2 sequences are MDHEN and SYDVKM. CDR3 loop: CASSLLGLAGGRDTQYF. For the CDR3, the DNA is TGTGCCAGCAGTTTATTAGGACTAGCGGGAGGAAGAGATACGCAGTATTTT.